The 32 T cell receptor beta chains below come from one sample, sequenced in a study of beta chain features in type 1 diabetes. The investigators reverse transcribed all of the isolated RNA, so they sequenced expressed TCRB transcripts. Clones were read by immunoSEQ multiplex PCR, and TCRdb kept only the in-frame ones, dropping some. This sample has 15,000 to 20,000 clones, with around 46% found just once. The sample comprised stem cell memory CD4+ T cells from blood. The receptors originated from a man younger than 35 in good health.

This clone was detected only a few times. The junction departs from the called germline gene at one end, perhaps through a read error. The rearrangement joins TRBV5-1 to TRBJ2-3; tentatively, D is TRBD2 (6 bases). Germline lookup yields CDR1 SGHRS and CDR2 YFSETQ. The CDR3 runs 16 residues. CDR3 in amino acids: CASSKSTFTSRDTQYF. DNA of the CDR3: TGCGCCAGCAGCAAGTCGACCTTCACTAGCAGAGATACGCAGTATTTT.

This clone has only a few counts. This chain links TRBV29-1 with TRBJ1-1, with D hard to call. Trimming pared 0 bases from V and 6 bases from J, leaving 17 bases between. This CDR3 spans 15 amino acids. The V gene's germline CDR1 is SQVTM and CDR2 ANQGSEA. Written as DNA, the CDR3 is TGCAGCGTTGAAGATCTGGGTAGAGGGTCCCCTGAAGCTTTCTTT. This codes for CSVEDLGRGSPEAFF.

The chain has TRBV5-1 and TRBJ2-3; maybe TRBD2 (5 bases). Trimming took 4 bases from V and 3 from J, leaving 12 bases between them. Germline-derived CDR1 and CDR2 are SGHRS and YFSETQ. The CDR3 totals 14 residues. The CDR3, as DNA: TGCGCCAGCAGCCCCGGAGAGGGTACAGATACGCAGTATTTT. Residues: CASSPGEGTDTQYF.

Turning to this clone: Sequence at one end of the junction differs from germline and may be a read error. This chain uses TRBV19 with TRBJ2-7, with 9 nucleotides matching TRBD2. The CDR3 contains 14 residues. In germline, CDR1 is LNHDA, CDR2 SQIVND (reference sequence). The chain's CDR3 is CVSSIWLAGSEQYF. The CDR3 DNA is TGTGTCAGTAGTATTTGGCTAGCGGGATCCGAGCAGTACTTC.

This CDR3 reads CASSESGGGSDTQYF. CDR3 nucleotide sequence: TGTGCCAGCAGTGAATCGGGGGGGGGATCAGATACGCAGTATTTT. The rearrangement joins TRBV2 to TRBJ2-3; 8 bases are shared with TRBD2. Looked up from germline, CDR1 is SNHLY and CDR2 is FYNNEI. With 2 bases clipped from V and 4 bases from J, the junction kept 5 bases outside the gene matches. The CDR3 has 15 amino acids.

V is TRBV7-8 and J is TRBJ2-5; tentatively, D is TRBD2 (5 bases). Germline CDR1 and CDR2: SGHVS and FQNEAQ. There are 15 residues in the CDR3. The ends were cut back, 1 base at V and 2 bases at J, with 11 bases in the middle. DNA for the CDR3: TGTGCCAGCAGCTTAGATGGGCTAGCACAAGAGACCCAGTACTTC. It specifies CASSLDGLAQETQYF.

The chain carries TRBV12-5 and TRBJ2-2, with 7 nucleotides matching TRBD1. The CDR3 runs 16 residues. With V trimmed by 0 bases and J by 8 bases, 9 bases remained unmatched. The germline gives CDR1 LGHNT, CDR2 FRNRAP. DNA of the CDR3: TGTGCTAGTGGTTTGGTTGTGACAGGGAGAGCGGGGGAGCTGTTTTTT. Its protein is CASGLVVTGRAGELFF.

The CDR3 sequence: CASSNRDRGTNEKLFF. Here the CDR3 DNA reads TGTGCCAGCAGCAACCGGGACAGGGGAACTAATGAAAAACTGTTTTTT. V and J are TRBV9 and TRBJ1-4; 10 nucleotides agree with TRBD1. The CDR3 covers 16 residues. CDR1 is SGDLS and CDR2 is YYNGEE in the germline V gene. J was trimmed by 1 base and V by 4 bases; bases with no gene match: 4.

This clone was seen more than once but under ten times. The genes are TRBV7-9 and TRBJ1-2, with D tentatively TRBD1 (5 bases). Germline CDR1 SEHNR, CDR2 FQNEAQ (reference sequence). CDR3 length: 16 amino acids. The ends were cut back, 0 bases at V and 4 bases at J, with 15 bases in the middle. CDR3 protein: CASSLARHDSSYGYTF. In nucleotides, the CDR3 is TGTGCCAGCAGCTTAGCGCGACACGACAGTAGCTATGGCTACACCTTC.

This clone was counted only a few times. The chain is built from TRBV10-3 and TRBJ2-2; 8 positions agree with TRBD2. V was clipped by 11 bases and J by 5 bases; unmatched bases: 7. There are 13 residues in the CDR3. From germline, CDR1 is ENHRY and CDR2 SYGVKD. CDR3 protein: CALGRGGTGELFF. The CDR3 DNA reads TGTGCCCTCGGGAGGGGAGGAACCGGGGAGCTGTTTTTT.

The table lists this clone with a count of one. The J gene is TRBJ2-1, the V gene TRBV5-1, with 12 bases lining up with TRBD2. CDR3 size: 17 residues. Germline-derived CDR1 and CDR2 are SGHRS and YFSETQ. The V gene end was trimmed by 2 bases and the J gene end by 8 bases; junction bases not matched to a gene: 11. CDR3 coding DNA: TGCGCCAGCAGCTTTAGACTAGCGGGAGCTGGCTCGGATGAGCAGTTCTTC. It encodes CASSFRLAGAGSDEQFF.

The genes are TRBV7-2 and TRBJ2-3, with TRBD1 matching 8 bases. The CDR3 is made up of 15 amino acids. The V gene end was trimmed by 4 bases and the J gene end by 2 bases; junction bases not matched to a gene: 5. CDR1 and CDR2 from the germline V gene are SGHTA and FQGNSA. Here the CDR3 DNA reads TGTGCCAGCAGCTGCCGGGACAGGTACACAGATACGCAGTATTTT. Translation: CASSCRDRYTDTQYF.

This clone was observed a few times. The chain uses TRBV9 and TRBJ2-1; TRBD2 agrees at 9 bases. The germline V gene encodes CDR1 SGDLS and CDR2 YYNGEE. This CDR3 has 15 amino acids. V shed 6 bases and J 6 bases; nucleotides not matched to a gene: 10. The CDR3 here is CASNLGGLAPNEQFF. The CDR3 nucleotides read TGTGCCAGCAATTTGGGGGGACTAGCTCCCAATGAGCAGTTCTTC. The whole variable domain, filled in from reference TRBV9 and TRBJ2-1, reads DSGVTQTPKHLITATGQRVTLRCSPRSGDLSVYWYQQSLDQGLQFLIQYYNGEERAKGNILERFSAQQFPDLHSELNLSSLELGDSALYFCASNLGGLAPNEQFFGPGTRLTVL.

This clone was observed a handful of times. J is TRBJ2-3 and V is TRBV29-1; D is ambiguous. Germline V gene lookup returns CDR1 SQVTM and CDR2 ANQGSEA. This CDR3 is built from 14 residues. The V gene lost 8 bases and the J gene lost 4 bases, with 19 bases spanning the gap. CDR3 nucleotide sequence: TGCAGCCTGTGCTGCCCCGGTCCCTCAGATACGCAGTATTTT. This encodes CSLCCPGPSDTQYF.

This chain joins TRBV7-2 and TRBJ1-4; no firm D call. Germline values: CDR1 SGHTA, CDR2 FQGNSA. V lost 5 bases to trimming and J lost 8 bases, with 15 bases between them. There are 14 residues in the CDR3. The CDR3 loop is CASSPMIPGEKLFF. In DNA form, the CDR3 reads TGTGCCAGCAGCCCCATGATTCCGGGAGAAAAACTGTTTTTT.

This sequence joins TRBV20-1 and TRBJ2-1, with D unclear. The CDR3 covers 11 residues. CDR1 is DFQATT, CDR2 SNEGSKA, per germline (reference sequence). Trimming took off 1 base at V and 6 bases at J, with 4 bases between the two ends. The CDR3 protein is CSARGPNEQFF. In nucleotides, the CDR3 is TGCAGTGCTAGAGGGCCCAATGAGCAGTTCTTC.

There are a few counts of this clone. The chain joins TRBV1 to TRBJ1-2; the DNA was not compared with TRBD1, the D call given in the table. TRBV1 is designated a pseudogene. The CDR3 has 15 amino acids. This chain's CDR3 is CTSSLTGVQGCGYTF. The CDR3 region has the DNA TGCACCAGCAGTCTCACCGGGGTACAGGGTTGTGGCTACACCTTC.

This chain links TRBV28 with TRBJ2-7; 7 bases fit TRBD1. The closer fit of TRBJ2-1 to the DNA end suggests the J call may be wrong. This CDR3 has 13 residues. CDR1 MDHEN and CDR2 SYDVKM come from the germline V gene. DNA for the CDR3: TGTGCCAGCAGCCGGGACAGCTACAATGAGCAGTTCTTC. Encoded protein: CASSRDSYNEQFF.

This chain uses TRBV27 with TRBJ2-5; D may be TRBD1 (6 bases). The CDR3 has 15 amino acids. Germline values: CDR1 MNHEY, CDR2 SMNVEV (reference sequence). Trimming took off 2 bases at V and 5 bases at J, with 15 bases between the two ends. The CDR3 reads CASSLRPLRGETQYF. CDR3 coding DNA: TGTGCCAGCAGTTTACGCCCCCTAAGGGGGGAGACCCAGTACTTC.

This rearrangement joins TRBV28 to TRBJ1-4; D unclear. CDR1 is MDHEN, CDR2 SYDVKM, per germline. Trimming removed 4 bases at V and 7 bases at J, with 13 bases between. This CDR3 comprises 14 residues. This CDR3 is CASSWRVGSEKLFF. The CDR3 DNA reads TGTGCCAGCAGTTGGAGGGTCGGGAGTGAAAAACTGTTTTTT.

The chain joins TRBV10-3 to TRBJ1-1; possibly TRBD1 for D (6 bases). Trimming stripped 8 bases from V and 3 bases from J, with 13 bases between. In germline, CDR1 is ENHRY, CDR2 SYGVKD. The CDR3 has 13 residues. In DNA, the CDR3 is TGTGCCATCGGCCGGACAGCAGACACTGAAGCTTTCTTT. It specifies CAIGRTADTEAFF.

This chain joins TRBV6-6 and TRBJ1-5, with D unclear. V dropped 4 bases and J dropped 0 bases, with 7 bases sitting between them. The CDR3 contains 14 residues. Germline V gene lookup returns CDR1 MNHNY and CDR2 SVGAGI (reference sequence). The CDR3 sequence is CASSWQDSNQPQHF. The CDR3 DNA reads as TGTGCCAGCAGTTGGCAGGATAGCAATCAGCCCCAGCATTTT.

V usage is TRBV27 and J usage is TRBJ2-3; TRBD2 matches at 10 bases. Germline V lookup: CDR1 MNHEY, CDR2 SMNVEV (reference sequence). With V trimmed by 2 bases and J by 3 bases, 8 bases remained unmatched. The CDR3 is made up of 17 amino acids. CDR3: CASSLASGRIGTDTQYF. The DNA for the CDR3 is TGTGCCAGCAGTTTAGCTAGCGGGAGAATCGGAACAGATACGCAGTATTTT.

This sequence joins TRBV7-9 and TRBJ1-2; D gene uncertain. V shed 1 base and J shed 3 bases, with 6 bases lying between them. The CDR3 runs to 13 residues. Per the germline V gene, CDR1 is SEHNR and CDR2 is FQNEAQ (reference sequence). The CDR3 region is CASSLVQDYGYTF. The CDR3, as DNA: TGTGCCAGCAGCTTAGTTCAGGACTATGGCTACACCTTC.

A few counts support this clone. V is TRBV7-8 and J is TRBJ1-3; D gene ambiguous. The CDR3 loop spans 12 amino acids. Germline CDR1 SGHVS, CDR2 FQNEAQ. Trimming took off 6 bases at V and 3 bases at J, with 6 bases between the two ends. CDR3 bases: TGTGCCAGCAGTTCCCGTGGAAACACCATATATTTT. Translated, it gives CASSSRGNTIYF.

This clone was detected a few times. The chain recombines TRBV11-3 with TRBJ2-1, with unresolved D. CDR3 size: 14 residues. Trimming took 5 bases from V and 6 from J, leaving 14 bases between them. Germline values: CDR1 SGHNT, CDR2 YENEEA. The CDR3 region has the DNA TGTGCCAGCAGCCCCAGAGGCCTGGTCAATGAGCAGTTCTTC. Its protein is CASSPRGLVNEQFF.

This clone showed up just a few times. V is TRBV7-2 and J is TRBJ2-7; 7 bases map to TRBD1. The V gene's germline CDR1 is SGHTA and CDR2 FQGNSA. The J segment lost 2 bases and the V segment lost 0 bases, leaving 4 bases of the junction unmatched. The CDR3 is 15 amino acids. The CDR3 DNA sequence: TGTGCCAGCAGCTTAGCAGGGGGCGCCCCCTACGAGCAGTACTTC. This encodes CASSLAGGAPYEQYF. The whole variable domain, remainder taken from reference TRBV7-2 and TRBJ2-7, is GAGVSQSPSNKVTEKGKDVELRCDPISGHTALYWYRQSLGQGLEFLIYFQGNSAPDKSGLPSDRFSAERTGGSVSTLTIQRTQQEDSAVYLCASSLAGGAPYEQYFGPGTRLTVT.

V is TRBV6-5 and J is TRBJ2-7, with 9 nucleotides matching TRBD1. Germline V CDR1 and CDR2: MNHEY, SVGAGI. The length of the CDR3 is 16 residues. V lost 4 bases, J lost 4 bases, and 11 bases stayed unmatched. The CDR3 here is CASSFRTGAAGYEQYF. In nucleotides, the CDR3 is TGTGCCAGCAGTTTCCGGACAGGGGCCGCCGGGTACGAGCAGTACTTC.

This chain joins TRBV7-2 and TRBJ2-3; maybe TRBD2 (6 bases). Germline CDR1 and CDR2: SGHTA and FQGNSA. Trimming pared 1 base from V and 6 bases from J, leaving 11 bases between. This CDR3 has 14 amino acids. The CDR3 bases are TGTGCCAGCAGCTTAGTACGTAGCGGTGATACGCAGTATTTT. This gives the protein CASSLVRSGDTQYF.

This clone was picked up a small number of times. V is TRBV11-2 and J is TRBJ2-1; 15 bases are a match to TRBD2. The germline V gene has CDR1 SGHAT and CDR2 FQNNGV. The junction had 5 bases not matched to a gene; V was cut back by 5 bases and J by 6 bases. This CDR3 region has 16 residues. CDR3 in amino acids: CASSARTSGRVNEQFF. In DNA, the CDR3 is TGTGCCAGCAGCGCCAGGACTAGCGGGAGGGTCAATGAGCAGTTCTTC.

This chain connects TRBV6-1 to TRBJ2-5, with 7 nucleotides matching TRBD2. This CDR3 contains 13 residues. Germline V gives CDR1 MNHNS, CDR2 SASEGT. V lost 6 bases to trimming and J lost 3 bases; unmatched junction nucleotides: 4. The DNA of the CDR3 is TGTGCCAGCAGACCTAGCGGAGAAGAGACCCAGTACTTC. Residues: CASRPSGEETQYF.

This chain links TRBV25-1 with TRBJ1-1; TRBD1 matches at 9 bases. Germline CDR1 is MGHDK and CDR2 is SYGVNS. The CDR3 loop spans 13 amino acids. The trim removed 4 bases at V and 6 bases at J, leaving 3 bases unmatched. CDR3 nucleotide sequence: TGTGCCAGCAGTGTCGGGACAGGGTCTGAAGCTTTCTTT. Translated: CASSVGTGSEAFF.